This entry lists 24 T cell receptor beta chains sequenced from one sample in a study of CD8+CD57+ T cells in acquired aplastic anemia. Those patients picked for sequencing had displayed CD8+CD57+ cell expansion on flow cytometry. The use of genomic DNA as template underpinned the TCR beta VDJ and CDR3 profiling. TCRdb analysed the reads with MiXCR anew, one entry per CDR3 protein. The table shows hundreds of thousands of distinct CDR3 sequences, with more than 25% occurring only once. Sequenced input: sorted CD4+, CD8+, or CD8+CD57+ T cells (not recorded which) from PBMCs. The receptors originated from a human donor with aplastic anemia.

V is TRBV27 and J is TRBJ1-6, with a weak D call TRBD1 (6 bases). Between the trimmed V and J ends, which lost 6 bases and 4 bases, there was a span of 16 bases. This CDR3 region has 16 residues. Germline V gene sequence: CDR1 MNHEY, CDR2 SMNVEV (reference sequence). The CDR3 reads CASRLSGQQYNSPLHF. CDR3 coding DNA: TGTGCCAGCAGACTCAGCGGACAGCAGTATAATTCACCCCTCCACTTT.

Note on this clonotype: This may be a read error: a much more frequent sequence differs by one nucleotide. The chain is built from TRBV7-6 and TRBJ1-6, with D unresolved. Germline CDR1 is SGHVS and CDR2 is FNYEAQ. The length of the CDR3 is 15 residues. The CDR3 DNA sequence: TGTGCCAGCAGCTTAGCGTCAGCTTATAGTTCACCCCTCCACTTT. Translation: CASSLASAYSSPLHF. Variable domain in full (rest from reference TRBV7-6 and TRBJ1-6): GAGVSQSPRYKVTKRGQDVALRCDPISGHVSLYWYRQALGQGPEFLTYFNYEAQQDKSGLPNDRFSAERPEGSISTLTIQRTEQRDSAMYRCASSLASAYSSPLHFGNGTRLTVT.

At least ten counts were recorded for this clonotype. For the CDR3, the DNA is TGTGCCACCAGCTCGGACTCTCCAGGATCCTACAATGAGCAGTTCTTC. Encoded protein: CATSSDSPGSYNEQFF. This chain joins TRBV24-1 and TRBJ2-1; possibly TRBD2 for D (5 bases). The germline V and J ends were trimmed by 7 bases and 1 base, with 16 bases remaining between them. Germline V CDR1 and CDR2: KGHDR, SFDVKD. The CDR3 is 16 amino acids.

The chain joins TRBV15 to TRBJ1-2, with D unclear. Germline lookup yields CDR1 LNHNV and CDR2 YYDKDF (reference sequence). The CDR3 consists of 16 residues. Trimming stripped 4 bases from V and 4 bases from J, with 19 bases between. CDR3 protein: CATSTDPTEGSYGYTF. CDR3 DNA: TGTGCCACCAGCACAGATCCCACAGAGGGAAGCTATGGCTACACCTTC.

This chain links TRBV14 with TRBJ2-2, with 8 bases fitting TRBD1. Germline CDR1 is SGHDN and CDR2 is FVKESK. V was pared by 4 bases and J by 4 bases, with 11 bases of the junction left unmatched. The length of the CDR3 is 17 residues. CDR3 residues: CASSRDWTGLGTGELFF. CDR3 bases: TGTGCCAGCAGCCGAGACTGGACAGGGCTCGGCACCGGGGAGCTGTTTTTT.

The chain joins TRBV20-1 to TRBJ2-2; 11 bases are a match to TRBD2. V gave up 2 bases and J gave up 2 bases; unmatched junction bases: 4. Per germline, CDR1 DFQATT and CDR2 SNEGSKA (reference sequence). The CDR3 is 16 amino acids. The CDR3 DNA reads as TGCAGTGCTAGACCTGGGACTAGCGGAAACACCGGGGAGCTGTTTTTT. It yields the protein CSARPGTSGNTGELFF.

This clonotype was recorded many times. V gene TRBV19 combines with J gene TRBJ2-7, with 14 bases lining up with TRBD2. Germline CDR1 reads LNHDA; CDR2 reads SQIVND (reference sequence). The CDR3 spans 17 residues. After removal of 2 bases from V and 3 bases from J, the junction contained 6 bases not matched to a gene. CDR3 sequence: CASSIPQGLAGVYEQYF. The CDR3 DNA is TGTGCCAGTAGTATACCCCAGGGACTAGCGGGAGTCTACGAGCAGTACTTC.

For the CDR3, the DNA is TGTGCCAGCAGTTACAGGACAGTCTCCTACGAGCAGTACTTC. Translated, it gives CASSYRTVSYEQYF. This rearrangement joins TRBV6-5 to TRBJ2-7; weak D call: TRBD1 (6 bases). This CDR3 is 14 amino acids long. Germline-derived CDR1 and CDR2 are MNHEY and SVGAGI. The V end was cut by 2 bases, the J end by 0 bases, with 8 bases between.

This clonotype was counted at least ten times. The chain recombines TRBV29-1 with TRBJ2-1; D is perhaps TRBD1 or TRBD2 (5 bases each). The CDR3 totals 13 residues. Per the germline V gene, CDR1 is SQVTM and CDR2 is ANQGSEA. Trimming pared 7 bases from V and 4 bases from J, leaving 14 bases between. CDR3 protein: CSGLRDVYNEQFF. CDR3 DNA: TGCAGCGGCCTCCGGGACGTATACAATGAGCAGTTCTTC.

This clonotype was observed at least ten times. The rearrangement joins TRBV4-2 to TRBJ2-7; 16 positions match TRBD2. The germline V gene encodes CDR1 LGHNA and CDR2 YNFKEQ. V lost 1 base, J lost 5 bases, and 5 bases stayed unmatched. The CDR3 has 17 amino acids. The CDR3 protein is CASSQAGTSGGADEQYF. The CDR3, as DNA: TGTGCCAGCAGCCAAGCGGGGACTAGCGGGGGGGCCGACGAGCAGTACTTC.

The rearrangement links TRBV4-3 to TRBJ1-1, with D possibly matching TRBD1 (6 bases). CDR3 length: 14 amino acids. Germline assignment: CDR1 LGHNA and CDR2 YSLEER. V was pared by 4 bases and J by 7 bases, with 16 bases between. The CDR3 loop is CASSRTVRGDEAFF. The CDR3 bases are TGCGCCAGCAGCCGCACGGTCAGGGGCGATGAAGCTTTCTTT.

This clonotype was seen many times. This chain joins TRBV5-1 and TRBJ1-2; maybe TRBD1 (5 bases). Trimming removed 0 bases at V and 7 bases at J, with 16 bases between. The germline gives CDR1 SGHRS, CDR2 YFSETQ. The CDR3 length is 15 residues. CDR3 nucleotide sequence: TGCGCCAGCAGCTTGGTTGCACGGGACGGGTCTGGCTACACCTTC. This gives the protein CASSLVARDGSGYTF. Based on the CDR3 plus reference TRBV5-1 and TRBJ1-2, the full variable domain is KAGVTQTPRYLIKTRGQQVTLSCSPISGHRSVSWYQQTPGQGLQFLFEYFSETQRNKGNFPGRFSGRQFSNSRSEMNVSTLELGDSALYLCASSLVARDGSGYTFGSGTRLTVV.

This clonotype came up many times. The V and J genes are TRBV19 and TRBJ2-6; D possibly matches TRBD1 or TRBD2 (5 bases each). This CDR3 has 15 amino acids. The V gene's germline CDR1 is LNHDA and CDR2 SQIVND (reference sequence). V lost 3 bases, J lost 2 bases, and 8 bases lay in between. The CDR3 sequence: CASSIWDAGANVLTF. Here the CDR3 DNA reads TGTGCCAGTAGTATCTGGGACGCTGGGGCCAACGTCCTGACTTTC.

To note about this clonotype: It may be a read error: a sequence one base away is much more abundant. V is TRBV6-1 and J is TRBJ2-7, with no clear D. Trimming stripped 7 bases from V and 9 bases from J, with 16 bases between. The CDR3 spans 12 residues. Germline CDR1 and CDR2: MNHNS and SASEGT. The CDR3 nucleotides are TGTGCCAGCACCCACGTTTCGCACGGGCAGTACTTC. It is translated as CASTHVSHGQYF.

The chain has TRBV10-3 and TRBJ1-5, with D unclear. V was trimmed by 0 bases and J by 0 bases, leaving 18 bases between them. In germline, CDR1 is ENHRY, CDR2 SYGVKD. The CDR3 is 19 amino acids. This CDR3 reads CAISESRDGGSYSNQPQHF. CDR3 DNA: TGTGCCATCAGTGAGTCTAGAGATGGAGGCAGCTATAGCAATCAGCCCCAGCATTTT.

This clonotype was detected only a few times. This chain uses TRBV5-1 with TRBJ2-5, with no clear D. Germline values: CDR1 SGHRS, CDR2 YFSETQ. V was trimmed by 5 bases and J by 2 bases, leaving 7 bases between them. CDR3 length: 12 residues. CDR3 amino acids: CASRLGQETQYF. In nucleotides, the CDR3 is TGCGCCAGCAGACTCGGACAAGAGACCCAGTACTTC.

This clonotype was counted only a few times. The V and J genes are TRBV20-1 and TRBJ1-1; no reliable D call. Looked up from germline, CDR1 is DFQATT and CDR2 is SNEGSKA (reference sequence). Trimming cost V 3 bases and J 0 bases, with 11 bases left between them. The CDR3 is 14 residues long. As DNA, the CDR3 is TGCAGTGCTAGTGGACGGATTTTGAACACTGAAGCTTTCTTT. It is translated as CSASGRILNTEAFF.

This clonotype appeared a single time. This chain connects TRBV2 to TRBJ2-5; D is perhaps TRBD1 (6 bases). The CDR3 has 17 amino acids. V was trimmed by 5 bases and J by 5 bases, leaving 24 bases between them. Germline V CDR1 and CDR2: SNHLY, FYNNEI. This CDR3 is CASSYGAQQGNGETQYF. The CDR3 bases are TGTGCCAGCAGTTACGGGGCGCAACAGGGTAACGGGGAGACCCAGTACTTC.

The CDR3 loop reads CASTPGVETQYF. For the CDR3, the DNA is TGTGCCAGCACCCCGGGCGTGGAGACCCAGTACTTC. The chain uses TRBV10-3 and TRBJ2-5; D is unclear. From germline, CDR1 is ENHRY and CDR2 SYGVKD. V was clipped by 10 bases and J by 5 bases, with 14 bases between them. This CDR3 is built from 12 residues.

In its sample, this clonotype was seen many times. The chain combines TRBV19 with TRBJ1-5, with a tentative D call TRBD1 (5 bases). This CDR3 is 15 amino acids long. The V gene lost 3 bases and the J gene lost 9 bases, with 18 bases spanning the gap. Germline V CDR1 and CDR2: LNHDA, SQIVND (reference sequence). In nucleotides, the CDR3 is TGTGCCAGTAGTATGGTGACAGCTCCGGCGGGGCCCCAGCATTTT. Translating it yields CASSMVTAPAGPQHF.

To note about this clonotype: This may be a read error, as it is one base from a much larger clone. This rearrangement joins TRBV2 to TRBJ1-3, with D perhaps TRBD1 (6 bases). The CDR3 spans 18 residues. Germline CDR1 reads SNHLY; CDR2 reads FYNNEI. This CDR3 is CASMLIPNRVTAGNAIYF. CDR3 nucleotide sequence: TGTGCCAGCATGTTGATTCCGAACAGGGTTACGGCTGGAAACGCCATATATTTT.

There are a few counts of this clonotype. CDR3 loop: CASRPLGPYNEKLFF. CDR3 DNA: TGTGCCAGCAGACCTCTCGGGCCTTATAATGAAAAACTGTTTTTT. The chain employs TRBV2 and TRBJ1-4; D uncertain. CDR1 and CDR2 (germline): SNHLY, FYNNEI. V was cut by 6 bases and J by 4 bases, with 15 bases left in between. The CDR3 length is 15 residues. Using reference TRBV2 and TRBJ1-4 for the parts outside the CDR3, the full variable domain is EPEVTQTPSHQVTQMGQEVILRCVPISNHLYFYWYRQILGQKVEFLVSFYNNEISEKSEIFDDQFSVERPDGSNFTLKIRSTKLEDSAMYFCASRPLGPYNEKLFFGSGTQLSVL.

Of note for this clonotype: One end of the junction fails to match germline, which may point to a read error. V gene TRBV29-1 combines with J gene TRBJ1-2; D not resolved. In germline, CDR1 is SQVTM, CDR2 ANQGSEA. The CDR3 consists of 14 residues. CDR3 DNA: TGTGCCTGGAGTGTACTCCGGGGTTCTAATGGCTACACCTTC. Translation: CAWSVLRGSNGYTF.

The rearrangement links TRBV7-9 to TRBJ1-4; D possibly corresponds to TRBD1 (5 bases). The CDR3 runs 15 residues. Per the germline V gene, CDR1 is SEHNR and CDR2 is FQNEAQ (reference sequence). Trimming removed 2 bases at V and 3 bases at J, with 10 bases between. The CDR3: CASSLNQGANEKLFF. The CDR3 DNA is TGTGCCAGCAGCTTAAATCAGGGAGCTAATGAAAAACTGTTTTTT.